A selection of T cell receptor beta chains follows, all from one sample in a study of OX40 agonist ivuxolimab in advanced cancers. Sequenced by immunoSEQ multiplex PCR; TCRdb stores in-frame clones only, minus some. The data hold approximately 58,000 clones, with roughly three quarters observed a single time. The material sequenced was CD4+ or CD8+ T cells sorted from blood, taken in a trial of the OX40 agonist ivuxolimab. The source of these receptors is an adult with an advanced solid tumor such as melanoma, head and neck, liver or kidney cancer. The CDR3 runs from the conserved cysteine through the conserved F or W. D genes are given only for firm matches. Size is stated for part of the rows, as once, few or many counts, or as a class when the clone is expanded.

abundance: -; len: 17; d_gene: TRBD2; j_gene: TRBJ2-1; v_gene: TRBV12-5; CDR3nt: TGTGCTAGTGGTTTTGAGAGAAGCGGGGGGGCGGGCAATGAGCAGTTCTTC; CDR3aa: CASGFERSGGAGNEQFF
abundance: -; len: 13; d_gene: -; j_gene: TRBJ2-7; v_gene: TRBV30; CDR3nt: TGTGCCTGGAGTCGCGGGACGGCTTACGAGCAGTACTTC; CDR3aa: CAWSRGTAYEQYF
abundance: -; len: 13; d_gene: -; j_gene: TRBJ1-5; v_gene: TRBV15; CDR3nt: TGTGCCACCCGCACGGACTACAATCAGCCCCAGCATTTT; CDR3aa: CATRTDYNQPQHF
abundance: -; len: 13; d_gene: -; j_gene: TRBJ1-1; v_gene: TRBV6-1; CDR3nt: TGTGCCAGCAGAGCAACAGGTGTAGGAGGGGCTTTCTTT; CDR3aa: CASRATGVGGAFF
abundance: -; len: 11; d_gene: -; j_gene: TRBJ1-1; v_gene: TRBV20-1; CDR3nt: TGCAGTGCTCCACGGGATCCTGAAGCTTTCTTT; CDR3aa: CSAPRDPEAFF
abundance: -; len: 15; d_gene: TRBD2; j_gene: TRBJ2-3; v_gene: TRBV14; CDR3nt: TGTGCCAGCAGCCAGGGACTAGCAGACACAGATACGCAGTATTTT; CDR3aa: CASSQGLADTDTQYF
abundance: few; len: 15; d_gene: TRBD2; j_gene: TRBJ2-1; v_gene: TRBV4-2; CDR3nt: TGTGCCAGCAGCATGAGCGGGACCCCCTACAATGAGCAGTTCTTC; CDR3aa: CASSMSGTPYNEQFF
abundance: few; len: 13; d_gene: -; j_gene: TRBJ1-2; v_gene: TRBV6-5; CDR3nt: TGTGCCAGCAGTTACGATGGGTTCTATGGCTACACCTTC; CDR3aa: CASSYDGFYGYTF
abundance: once; len: 13; d_gene: -; j_gene: TRBJ2-2; v_gene: TRBV7-2; CDR3nt: TGTGCCAGCAGCCGGGACGTAGCCGGGGAGCTGTTTTTT; CDR3aa: CASSRDVAGELFF
abundance: -; len: 14; d_gene: TRBD2; j_gene: TRBJ2-5; v_gene: TRBV5-1; CDR3nt: TGCGCCAGCAGCGTCGGGGGGAAGCAAGAGACCCAGTACTTC; CDR3aa: CASSVGGKQETQYF
abundance: -; len: 13; d_gene: -; j_gene: TRBJ2-2; v_gene: TRBV10-2; CDR3nt: TGCGCCAGCAGTACGGGATCCACCGGGGAGCTGTTTTTT; CDR3aa: CASSTGSTGELFF